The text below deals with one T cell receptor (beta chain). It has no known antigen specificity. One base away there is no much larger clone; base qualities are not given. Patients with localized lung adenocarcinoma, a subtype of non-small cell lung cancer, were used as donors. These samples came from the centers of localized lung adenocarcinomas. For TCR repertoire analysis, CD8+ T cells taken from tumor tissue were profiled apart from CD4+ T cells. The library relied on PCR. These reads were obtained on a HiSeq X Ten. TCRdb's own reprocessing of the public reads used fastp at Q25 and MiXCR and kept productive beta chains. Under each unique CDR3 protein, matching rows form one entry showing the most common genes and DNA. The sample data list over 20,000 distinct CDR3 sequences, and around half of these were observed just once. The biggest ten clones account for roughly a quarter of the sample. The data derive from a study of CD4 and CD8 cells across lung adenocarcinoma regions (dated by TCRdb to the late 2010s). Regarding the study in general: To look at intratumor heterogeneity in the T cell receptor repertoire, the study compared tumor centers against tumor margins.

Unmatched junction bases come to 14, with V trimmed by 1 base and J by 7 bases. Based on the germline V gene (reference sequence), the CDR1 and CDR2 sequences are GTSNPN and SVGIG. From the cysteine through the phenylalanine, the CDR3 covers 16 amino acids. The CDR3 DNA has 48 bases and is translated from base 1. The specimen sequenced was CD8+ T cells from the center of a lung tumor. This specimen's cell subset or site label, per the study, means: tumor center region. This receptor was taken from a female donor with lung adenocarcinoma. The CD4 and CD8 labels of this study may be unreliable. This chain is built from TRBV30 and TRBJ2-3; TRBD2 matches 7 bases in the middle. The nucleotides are TGTGCCTGGAGTGCTAGCGGCATCCGACACAGATATACGCAGTATTTT. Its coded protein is CAWSASGIRHRYTQYF.